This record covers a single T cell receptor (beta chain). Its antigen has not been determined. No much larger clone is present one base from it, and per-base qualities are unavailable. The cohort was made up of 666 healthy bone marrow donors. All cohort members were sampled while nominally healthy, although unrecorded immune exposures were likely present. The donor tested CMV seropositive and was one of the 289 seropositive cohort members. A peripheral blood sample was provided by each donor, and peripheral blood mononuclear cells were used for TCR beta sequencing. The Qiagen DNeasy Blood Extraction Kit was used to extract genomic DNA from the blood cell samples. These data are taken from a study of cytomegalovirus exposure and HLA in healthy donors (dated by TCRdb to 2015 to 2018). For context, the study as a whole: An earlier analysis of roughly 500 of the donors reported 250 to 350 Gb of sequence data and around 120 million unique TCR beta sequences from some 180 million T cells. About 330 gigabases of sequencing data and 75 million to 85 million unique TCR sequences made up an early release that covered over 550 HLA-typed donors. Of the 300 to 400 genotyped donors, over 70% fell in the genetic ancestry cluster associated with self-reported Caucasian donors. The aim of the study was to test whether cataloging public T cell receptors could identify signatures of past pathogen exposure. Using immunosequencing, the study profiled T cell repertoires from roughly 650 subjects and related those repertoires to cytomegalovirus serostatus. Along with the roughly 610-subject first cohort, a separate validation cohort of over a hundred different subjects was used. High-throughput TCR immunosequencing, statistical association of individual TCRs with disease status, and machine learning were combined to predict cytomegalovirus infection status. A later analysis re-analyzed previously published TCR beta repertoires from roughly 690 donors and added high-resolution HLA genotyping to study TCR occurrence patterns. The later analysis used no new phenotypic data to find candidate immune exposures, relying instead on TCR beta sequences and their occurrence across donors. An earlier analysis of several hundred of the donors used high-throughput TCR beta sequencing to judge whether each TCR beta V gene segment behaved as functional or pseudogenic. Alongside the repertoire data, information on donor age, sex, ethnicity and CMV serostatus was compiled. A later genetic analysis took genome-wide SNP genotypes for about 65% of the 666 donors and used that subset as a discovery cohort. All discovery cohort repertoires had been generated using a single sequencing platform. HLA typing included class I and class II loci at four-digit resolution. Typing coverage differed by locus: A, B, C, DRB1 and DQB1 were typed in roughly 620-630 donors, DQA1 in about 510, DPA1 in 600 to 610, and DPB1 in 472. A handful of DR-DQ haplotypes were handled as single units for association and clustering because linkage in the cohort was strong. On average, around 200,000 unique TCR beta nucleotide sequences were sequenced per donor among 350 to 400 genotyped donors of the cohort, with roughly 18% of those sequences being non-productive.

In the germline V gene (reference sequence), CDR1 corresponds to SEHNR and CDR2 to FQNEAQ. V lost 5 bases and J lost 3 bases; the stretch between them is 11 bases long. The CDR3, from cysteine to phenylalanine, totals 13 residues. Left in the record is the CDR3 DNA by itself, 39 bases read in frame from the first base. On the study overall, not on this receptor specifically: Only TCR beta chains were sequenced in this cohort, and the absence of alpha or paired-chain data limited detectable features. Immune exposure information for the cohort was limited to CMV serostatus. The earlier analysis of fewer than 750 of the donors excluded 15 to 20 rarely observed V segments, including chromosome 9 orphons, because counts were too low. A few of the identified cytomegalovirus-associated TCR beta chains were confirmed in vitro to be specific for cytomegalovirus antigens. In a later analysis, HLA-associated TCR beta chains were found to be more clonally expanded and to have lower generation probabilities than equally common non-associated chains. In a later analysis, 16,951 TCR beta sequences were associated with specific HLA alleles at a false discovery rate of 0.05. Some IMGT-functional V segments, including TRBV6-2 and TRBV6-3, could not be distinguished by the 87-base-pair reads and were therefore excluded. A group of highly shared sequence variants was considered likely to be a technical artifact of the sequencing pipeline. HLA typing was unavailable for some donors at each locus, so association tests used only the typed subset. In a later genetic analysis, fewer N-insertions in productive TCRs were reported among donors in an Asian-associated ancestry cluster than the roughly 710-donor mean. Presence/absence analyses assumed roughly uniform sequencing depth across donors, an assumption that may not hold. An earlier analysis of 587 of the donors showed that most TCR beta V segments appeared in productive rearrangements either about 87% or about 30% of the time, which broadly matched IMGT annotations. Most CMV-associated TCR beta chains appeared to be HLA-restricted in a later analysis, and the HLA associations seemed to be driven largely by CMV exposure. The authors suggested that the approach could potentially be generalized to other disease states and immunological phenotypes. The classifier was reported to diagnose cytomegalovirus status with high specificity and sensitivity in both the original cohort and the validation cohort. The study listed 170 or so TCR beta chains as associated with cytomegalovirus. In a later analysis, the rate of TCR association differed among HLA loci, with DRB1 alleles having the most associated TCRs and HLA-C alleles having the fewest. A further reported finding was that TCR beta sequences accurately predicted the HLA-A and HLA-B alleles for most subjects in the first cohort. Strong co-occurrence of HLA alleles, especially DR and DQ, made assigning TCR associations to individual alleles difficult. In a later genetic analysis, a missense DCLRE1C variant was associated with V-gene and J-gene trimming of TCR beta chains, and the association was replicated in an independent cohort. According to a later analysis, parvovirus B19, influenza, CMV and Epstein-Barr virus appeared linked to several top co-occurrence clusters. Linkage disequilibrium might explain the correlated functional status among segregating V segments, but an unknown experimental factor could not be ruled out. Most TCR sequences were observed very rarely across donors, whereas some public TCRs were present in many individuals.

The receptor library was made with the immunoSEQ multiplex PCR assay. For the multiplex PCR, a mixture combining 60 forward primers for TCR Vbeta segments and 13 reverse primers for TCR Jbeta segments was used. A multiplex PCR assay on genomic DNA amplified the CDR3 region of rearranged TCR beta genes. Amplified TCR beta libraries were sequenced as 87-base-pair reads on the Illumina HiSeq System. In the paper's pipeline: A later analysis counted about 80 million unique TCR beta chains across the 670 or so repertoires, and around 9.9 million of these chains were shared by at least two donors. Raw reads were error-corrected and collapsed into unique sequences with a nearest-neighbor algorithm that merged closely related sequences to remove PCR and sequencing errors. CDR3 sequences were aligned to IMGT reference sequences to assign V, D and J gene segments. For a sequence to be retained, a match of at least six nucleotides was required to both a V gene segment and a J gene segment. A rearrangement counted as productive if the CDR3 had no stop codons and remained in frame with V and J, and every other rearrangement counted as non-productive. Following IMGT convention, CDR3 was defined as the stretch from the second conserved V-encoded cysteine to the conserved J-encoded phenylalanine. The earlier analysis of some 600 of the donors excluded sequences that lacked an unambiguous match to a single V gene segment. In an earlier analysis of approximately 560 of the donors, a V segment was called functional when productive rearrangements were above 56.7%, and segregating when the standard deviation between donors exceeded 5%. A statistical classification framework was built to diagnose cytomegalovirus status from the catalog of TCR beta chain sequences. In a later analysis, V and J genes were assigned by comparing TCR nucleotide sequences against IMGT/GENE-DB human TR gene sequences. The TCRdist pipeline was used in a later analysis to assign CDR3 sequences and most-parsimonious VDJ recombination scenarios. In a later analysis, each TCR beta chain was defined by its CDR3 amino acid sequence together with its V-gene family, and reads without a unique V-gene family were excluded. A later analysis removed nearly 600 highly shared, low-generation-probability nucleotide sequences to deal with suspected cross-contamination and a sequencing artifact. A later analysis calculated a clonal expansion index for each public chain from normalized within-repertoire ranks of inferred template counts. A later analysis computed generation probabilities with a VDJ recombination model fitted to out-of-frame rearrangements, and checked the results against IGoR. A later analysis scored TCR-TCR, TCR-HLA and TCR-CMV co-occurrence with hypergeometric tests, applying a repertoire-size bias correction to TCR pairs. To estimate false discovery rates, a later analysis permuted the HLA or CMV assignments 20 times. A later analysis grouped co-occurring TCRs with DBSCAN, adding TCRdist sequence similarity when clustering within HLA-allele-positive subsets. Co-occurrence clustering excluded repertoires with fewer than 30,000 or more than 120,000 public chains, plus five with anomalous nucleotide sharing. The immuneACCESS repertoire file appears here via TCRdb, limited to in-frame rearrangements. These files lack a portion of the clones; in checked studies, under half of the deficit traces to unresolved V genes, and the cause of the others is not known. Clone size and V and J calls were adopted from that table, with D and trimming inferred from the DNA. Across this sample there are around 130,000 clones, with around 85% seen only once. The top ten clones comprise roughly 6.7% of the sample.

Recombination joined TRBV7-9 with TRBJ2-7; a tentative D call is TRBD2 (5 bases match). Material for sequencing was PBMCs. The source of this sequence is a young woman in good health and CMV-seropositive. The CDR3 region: CASSPDFYYEQYF. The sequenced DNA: TGTGCCAGCAGCCCGGACTTCTACTACGAGCAGTACTTC.